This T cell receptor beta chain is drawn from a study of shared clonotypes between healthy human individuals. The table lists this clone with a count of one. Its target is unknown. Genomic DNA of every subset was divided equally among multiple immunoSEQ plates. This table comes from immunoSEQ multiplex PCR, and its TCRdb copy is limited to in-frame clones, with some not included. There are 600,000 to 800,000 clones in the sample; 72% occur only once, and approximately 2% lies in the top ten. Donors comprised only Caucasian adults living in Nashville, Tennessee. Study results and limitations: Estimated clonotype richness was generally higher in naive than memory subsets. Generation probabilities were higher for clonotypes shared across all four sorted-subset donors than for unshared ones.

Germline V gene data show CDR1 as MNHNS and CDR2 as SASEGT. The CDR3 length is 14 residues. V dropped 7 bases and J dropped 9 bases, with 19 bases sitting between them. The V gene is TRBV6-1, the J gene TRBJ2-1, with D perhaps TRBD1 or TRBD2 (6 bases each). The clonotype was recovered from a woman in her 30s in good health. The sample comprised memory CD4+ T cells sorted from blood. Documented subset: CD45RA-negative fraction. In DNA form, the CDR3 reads TGTGCCAGCATCGAGGGGGGTGGGAGAGGTGAGCAGTTCTTC. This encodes CASIEGGGRGEQFF.